The next 14 T cell receptor beta chains were all read from a single sample in a study of T cells in Graves' hyperthyroidism and ophthalmopathy. The TCR beta CDR3 regions underwent amplification using RNA transcripts as the source. Researchers ran a first-round RT-PCR on the TCR CDR3 using the HTBI primer set. TCRdb ran MiXCR on the multiplex PCR reads and lists one entry per CDR3 protein. Altogether a few hundred thousand distinct CDR3 sequences are present, around 16% being singletons, with the ten largest covering more than 3%. The sequenced sample was blood. Every receptor here comes from a woman in her 40s with Graves' ophthalmopathy.

This clonotype came up many times. This chain joins TRBV5-5 and TRBJ2-3; weak D call: TRBD2 (6 bases). The CDR3 is made up of 15 amino acids. Germline V gene lookup returns CDR1 SGHKS and CDR2 YYEKEE (reference sequence). The germline V and J ends were trimmed by 1 base and 5 bases, with 14 bases remaining between them. CDR3 region: CASSLFGGVGDTQYF. CDR3 sequence (DNA): TGTGCCAGCAGCTTGTTCGGGGGAGTGGGAGATACGCAGTATTTT.

This clonotype occurred a few times. The chain employs TRBV7-2 and TRBJ2-3, with a possible D match to TRBD1 (6 bases). Germline CDR1 is SGHTA and CDR2 is FQGNSA. The ends were cut back, 5 bases at V and 2 bases at J, with 14 bases in the middle. This CDR3 contains 15 residues. The CDR3 loop is CASSTRQDFTDTQYF. The CDR3 bases are TGTGCCAGCAGCACCAGACAGGACTTCACAGATACGCAGTATTTT.

V gene TRBV6-5 combines with J gene TRBJ1-4, with D possibly being TRBD1 (6 bases). This CDR3 spans 15 amino acids. From germline, CDR1 is MNHEY and CDR2 SVGAGI. Trimming shortened V by 0 bases and J by 5 bases, and 10 bases separated the two germline ends. The CDR3 loop reads CASSYSGHLNEKLFF. The CDR3 bases are TGTGCCAGCAGTTACTCGGGACACTTGAATGAAAAACTGTTTTTT.

V and J are TRBV5-1 and TRBJ2-3; 9 nucleotides line up with TRBD1. The CDR3 runs 16 residues. The V and J ends lost 4 bases and 5 bases, in that order; junction bases with no gene match: 11. In germline, CDR1 is SGHRS, CDR2 YFSETQ. The CDR3 DNA reads TGCGCCAGCAGCGGCTTCCGGGACAGGGCGGAAGATACGCAGTATTTT. Protein sequence: CASSGFRDRAEDTQYF.

The rearrangement joins TRBV4-1 to TRBJ1-1, with D tentatively TRBD1 (5 bases). This CDR3 has 17 amino acids. Looked up from germline, CDR1 is MGHRA and CDR2 is YSYEKL. V was clipped by 0 bases and J by 3 bases, with 17 bases between them. The CDR3 DNA reads TGCGCCAGCAGCCAAGATCTTGGGGGAGGTAGTGACACTGAAGCTTTCTTT. Its protein is CASSQDLGGGSDTEAFF.

The chain links TRBV6-1 to TRBJ2-1; a weak D match, TRBD2 (7 bases). This CDR3 is built from 13 residues. Germline V gene sequence: CDR1 MNHNS, CDR2 SASEGT. V was cut by 11 bases and J by 8 bases, with 19 bases left in between. CDR3 sequence reads: CAGREGGRHEQFF. The CDR3 DNA follows: TGTGCCGGAAGGGAGGGGGGGCGGCATGAGCAGTTCTTC.

This clonotype turned up a few times. This sequence joins TRBV29-1 and TRBJ2-1; D might be TRBD1 or TRBD2, each matching 6 bases. Germline values: CDR1 SQVTM, CDR2 ANQGSEA. The V gene lost 5 bases and the J gene lost 9 bases, with 17 bases spanning the gap. CDR3 size: 13 residues. CDR3 loop: CSVSRGAQGEQFF. For the CDR3, the DNA is TGCAGCGTTAGTAGGGGGGCGCAGGGTGAGCAGTTCTTC.

This clonotype was counted ten times or more. The V gene is TRBV20-1, the J gene TRBJ1-2; 9 bases are shared with TRBD1. Per germline, CDR1 DFQATT and CDR2 SNEGSKA (reference sequence). There are 16 residues in the CDR3. V trimming: 0 bases; J trimming: 4 bases; junction bases outside the gene matches: 9. The chain's CDR3 is CSARDSAGQGPYGYTF. The CDR3 coding sequence is TGCAGTGCTAGAGATTCCGCGGGACAGGGACCCTATGGCTACACCTTC.

The chain is built from TRBV29-1 and TRBJ2-4, with no clear D. The germline CDR1 and CDR2 sequences are SQVTM and ANQGSEA. V gave up 2 bases and J gave up 5 bases, with 7 bases separating them. The CDR3 has 12 residues. This CDR3 is CSVEQVENIQYF. The CDR3 bases are TGCAGCGTTGAACAGGTGGAAAACATTCAGTACTTC.

V usage is TRBV28 and J usage is TRBJ1-1; tentative D call: TRBD1 (6 bases). The CDR3 length is 14 residues. CDR1 MDHEN and CDR2 SYDVKM come from the germline V gene. Trimming left V 6 bases short and J 5 bases short, with 16 bases between. Written as DNA, the CDR3 is TGTGCCAGCAGGGGGGGGCCAGTAGGTACTGAAGCTTTCTTT. Its protein product is CASRGGPVGTEAFF.

This chain connects TRBV6-1 to TRBJ2-2; 7 bases agree with TRBD1. The CDR3 has 15 residues. Germline V gene sequence: CDR1 MNHNS, CDR2 SASEGT. Trimming removed 6 bases from V and 0 bases from J; junction bases left unmatched: 4. Here the CDR3 reads CASRAGTANTGELFF. The CDR3 DNA is TGTGCCAGCAGAGCCGGGACAGCGAACACCGGGGAGCTGTTTTTT.

This clonotype was picked up many times. The rearrangement uses TRBV5-1 and TRBJ2-2, with TRBD2 matching over 9 bases. Germline trimming cut 4 bases from V and 5 bases from J; bases unmatched to any gene: 6. CDR1 and CDR2 (germline): SGHRS, YFSETQ. CDR3 length equals 15 residues. The CDR3 loop is CASSRSGSGTGELFF. Here the CDR3 DNA reads TGCGCCAGCAGCCGTAGCGGGAGTGGGACCGGGGAGCTGTTTTTT.

V and J are TRBV18 and TRBJ1-2; the D gene is possibly TRBD1 (6 bases). V shed 0 bases and J shed 4 bases, with 12 bases lying between them. The CDR3 extends over 15 amino acids. Germline V gene sequence: CDR1 KGHSH, CDR2 LQKENI. CDR3 in DNA: TGTGCCAGCTCACCACCGACAGGCCCGACCTATGGCTACACCTTC. Translating it yields CASSPPTGPTYGYTF.

Of note for this clonotype: Just one base apart from a much larger clone, this may be a read error. This sequence joins TRBV12-3 or TRBV12-4 and TRBJ2-2, with 8 bases matching TRBD1. The CDR3 totals 19 residues. The CDR3 region is CASSPNSLIGQGNTGGLFF. CDR3 DNA sequence: TGTGCCAGCAGCCCAAACTCACTCATAGGACAGGGAAACACCGGGGGGCTGTTTTTT.